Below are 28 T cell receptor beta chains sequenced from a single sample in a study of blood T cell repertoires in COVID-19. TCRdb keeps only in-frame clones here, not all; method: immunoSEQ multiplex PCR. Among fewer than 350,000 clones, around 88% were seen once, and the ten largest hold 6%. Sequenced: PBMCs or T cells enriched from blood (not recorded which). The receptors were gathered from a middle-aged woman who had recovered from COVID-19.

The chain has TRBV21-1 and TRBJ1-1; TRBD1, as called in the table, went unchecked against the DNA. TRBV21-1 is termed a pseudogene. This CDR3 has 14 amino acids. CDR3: CASSRPTGDTEAFF. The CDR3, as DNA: TGTGCCAGCAGCCGCCCGACAGGAGACACTGAAGCTTTCTTT.

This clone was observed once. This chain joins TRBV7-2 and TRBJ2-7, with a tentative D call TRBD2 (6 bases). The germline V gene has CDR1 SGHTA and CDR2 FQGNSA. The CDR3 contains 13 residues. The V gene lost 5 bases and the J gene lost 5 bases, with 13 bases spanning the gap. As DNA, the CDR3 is TGTGCCAGCAGCAAAGGGACTGTCGACGAGCAGTACTTC. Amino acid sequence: CASSKGTVDEQYF.

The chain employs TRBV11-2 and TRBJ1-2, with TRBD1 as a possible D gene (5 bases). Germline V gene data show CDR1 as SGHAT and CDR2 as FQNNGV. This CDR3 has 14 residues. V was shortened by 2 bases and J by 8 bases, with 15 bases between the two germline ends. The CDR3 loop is CASSLQGQGLGYTF. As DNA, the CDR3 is TGTGCCAGCAGCTTACAAGGGCAGGGTCTAGGCTACACCTTC.

The DNA for the CDR3 is TGTGCCAGCAGCTTAGAACAGGACACAGGGTATGGCTACACCTTC. Its protein is CASSLEQDTGYGYTF. The V and J genes are TRBV11-2 and TRBJ1-2, with D possibly TRBD1 on 6 matching bases. This CDR3 comprises 15 residues. V lost 0 bases, J lost 5 bases, and 13 bases lay in between. The germline CDR1 and CDR2 sequences are SGHAT and FQNNGV.

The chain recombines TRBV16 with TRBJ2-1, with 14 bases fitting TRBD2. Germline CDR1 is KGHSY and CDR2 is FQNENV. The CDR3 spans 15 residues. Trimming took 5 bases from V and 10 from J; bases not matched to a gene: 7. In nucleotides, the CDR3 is TGTGCCAGCAGCTATCGACTAGCGGGAGGGGGGGAGCAGTTCTTC. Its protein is CASSYRLAGGGEQFF.

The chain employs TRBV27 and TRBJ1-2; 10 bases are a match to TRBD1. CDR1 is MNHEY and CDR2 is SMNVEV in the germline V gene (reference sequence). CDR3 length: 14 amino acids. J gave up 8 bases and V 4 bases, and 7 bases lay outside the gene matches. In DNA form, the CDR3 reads TGTGCCAGCAGTTCGATGGGACAGGGGCACGGCTACACCTTC. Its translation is CASSSMGQGHGYTF.

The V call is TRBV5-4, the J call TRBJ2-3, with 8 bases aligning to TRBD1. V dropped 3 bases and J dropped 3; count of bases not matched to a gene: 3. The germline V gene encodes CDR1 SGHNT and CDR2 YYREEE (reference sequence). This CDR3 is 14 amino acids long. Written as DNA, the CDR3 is TGTGCCAGCAGCTCTCGGACAGGGACAGATACGCAGTATTTT. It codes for CASSSRTGTDTQYF.

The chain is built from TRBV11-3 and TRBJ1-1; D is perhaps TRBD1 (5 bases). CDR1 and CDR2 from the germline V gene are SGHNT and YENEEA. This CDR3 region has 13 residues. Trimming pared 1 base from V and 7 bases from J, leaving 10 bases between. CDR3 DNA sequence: TGTGCCAGCAGCTTAGTTGGGGGGGGTGAAGCTTTCTTT. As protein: CASSLVGGGEAFF. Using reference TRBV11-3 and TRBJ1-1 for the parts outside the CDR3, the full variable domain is EAGVVQSPRYKIIEKKQPVAFWCNPISGHNTLYWYLQNLGQGPELLIRYENEEAVDDSQLPKDRFSAERLKGVDSTLKIQPAELGDSAVYLCASSLVGGGEAFFGQGTRLTVV.

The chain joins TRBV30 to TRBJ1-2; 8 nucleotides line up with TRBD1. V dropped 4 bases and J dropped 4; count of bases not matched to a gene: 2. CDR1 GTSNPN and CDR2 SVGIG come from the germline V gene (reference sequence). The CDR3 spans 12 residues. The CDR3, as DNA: TGTGCCTGGACAGGGGGCGCCTATGGCTACACCTTC. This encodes CAWTGGAYGYTF.

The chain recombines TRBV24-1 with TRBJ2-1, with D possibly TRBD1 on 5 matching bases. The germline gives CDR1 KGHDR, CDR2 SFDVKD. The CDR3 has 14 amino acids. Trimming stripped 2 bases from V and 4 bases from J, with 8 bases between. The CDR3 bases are TGTGCCACCAGTGATTGGGGCGCATACAATGAGCAGTTCTTC. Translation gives CATSDWGAYNEQFF.

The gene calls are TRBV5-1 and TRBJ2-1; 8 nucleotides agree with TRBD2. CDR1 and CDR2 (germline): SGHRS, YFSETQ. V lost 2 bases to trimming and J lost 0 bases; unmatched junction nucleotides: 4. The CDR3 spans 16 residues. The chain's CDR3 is CASSFRAGDSYNEQFF. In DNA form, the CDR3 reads TGCGCCAGCAGCTTTAGAGCGGGAGACTCCTACAATGAGCAGTTCTTC.

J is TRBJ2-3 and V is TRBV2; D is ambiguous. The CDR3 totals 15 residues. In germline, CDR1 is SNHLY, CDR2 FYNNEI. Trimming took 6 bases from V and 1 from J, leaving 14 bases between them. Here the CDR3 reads CASRPSVAGTDTQYF. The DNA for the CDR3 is TGTGCCAGCAGACCCTCAGTGGCCGGCACAGATACGCAGTATTTT.

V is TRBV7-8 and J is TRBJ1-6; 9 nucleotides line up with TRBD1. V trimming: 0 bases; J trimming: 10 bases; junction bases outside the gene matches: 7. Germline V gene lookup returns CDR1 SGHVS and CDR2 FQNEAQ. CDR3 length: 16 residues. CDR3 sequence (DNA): TGTGCCAGCAGCTTAGCATGGACAGGGGTCGGATCACCCCTCCACTTT. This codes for CASSLAWTGVGSPLHF.

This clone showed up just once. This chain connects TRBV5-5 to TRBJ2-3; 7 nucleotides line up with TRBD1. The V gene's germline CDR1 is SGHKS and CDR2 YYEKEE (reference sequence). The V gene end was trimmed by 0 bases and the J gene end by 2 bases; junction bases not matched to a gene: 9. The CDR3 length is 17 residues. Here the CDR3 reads CASSLAPGTAATDTQYF. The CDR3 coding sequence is TGTGCCAGCAGCTTGGCCCCCGGGACAGCAGCCACAGATACGCAGTATTTT.

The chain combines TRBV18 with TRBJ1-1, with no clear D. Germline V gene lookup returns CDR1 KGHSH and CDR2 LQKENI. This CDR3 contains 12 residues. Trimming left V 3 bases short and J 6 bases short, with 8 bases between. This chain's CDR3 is CASSPSGAEAFF. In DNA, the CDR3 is TGTGCCAGCTCACCGTCAGGCGCTGAAGCTTTCTTT.

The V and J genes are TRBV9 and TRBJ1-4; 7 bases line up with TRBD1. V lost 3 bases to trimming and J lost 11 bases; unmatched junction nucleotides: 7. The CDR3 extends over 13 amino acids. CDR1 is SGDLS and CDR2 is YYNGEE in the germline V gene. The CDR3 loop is CASSGTPGGKLFF. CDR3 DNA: TGTGCCAGCAGCGGGACGCCAGGGGGGAAACTGTTTTTT.

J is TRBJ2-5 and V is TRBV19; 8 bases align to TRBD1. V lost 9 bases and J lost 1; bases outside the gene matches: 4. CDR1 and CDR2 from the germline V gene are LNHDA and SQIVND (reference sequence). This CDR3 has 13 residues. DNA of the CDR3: TGTGCCAGGCAGACAGGGGTCCAAGAGACCCAGTACTTC. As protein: CARQTGVQETQYF.

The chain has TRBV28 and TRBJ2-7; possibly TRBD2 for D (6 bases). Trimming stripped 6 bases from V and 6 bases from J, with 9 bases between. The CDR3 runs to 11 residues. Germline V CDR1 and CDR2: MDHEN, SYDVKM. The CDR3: CASRSGVEQYF. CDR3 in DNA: TGTGCCAGCAGGTCGGGGGTCGAGCAGTACTTC.

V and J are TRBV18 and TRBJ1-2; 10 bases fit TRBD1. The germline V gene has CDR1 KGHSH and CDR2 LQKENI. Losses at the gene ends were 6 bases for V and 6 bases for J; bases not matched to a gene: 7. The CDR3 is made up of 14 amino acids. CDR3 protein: CASSMGQGSDGYTF. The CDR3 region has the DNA TGTGCCAGCTCTATGGGACAGGGGAGCGATGGCTACACCTTC. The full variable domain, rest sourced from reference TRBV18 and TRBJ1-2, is NAGVMQNPRHLVRRRGQEARLRCSPMKGHSHVYWYRQLPEEGLKFMVYLQKENIIDESGMPKERFSAEFPKEGPSILRIQQVVRGDSAAYFCASSMGQGSDGYTFGSGTRLTVV.

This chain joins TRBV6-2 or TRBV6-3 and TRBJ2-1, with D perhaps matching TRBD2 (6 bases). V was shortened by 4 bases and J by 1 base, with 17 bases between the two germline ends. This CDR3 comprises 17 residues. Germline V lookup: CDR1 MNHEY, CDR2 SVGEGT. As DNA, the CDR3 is TGTGCCAGCAGTTCAAGACTAGTGACACGTTCCTACAATGAGCAGTTCTTC. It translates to CASSSRLVTRSYNEQFF.

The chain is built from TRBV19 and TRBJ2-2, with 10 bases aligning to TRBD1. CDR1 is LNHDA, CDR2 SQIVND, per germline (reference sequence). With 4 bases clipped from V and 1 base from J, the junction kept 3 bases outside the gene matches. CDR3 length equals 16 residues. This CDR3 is CASSKGQGWNTGELFF. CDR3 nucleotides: TGTGCCAGTAGTAAGGGACAGGGGTGGAACACCGGGGAGCTGTTTTTT. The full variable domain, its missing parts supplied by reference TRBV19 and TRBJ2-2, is DGGITQSPKYLFRKEGQNVTLSCEQNLNHDAMYWYRQDPGQGLRLIYYSQIVNDFQKGDIAEGYSVSREKKESFPLTVTSAQKNPTAFYLCASSKGQGWNTGELFFGEGSRLTVL.

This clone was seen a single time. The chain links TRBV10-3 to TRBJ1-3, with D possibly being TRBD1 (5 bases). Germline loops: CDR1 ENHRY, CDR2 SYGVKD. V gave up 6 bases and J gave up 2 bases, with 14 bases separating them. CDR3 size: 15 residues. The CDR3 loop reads CAIRSTAGTGNTIYF. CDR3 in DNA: TGTGCCATCAGATCGACAGCGGGAACTGGAAACACCATATATTTT.

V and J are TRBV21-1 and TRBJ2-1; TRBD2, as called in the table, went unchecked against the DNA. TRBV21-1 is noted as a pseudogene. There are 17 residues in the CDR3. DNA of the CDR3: TGTGCCAGCACTCAAACAGAGACTAGCGGCTCCTACAATGAGCAGTTCTTC. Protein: CASTQTETSGSYNEQFF.

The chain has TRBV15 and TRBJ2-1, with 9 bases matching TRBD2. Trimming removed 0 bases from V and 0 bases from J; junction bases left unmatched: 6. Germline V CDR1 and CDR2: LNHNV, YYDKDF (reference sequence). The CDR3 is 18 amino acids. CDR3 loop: CATSRDSREGSSYNEQFF. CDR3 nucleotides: TGTGCCACCAGCAGAGACTCGCGGGAGGGAAGCTCCTACAATGAGCAGTTCTTC.

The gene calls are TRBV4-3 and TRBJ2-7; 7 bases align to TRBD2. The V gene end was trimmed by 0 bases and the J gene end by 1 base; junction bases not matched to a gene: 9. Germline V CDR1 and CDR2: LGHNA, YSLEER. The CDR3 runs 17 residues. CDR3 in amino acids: CASSQEEAGEASYEQYF. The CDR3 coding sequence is TGCGCCAGCAGCCAAGAAGAGGCGGGAGAGGCGTCCTACGAGCAGTACTTC.

CDR3 in amino acids: CASSEGTEETQYF. The CDR3 DNA is TGTGCCAGCAGCGAGGGAACGGAGGAGACCCAGTACTTC. This sequence joins TRBV7-9 and TRBJ2-5; D might be TRBD2 (5 bases). Deletions cut 5 bases from V and 5 bases from J, with 12 bases between. Per germline, CDR1 SEHNR and CDR2 FQNEAQ (reference sequence). This CDR3 comprises 13 residues.

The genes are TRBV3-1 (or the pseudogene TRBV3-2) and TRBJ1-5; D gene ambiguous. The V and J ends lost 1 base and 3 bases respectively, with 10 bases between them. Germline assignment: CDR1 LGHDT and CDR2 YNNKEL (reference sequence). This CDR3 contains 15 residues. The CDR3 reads CASSQARGINQPQHF. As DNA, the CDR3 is TGTGCCAGCAGCCAAGCCCGCGGGATCAATCAGCCCCAGCATTTT.

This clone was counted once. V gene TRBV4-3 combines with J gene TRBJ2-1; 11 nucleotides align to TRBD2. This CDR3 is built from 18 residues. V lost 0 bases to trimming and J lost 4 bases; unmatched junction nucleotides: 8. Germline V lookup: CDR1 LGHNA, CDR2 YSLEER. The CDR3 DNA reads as TGCGCCAGCAGCCAAGATCCGCTAGCGGGAGGACTATACAATGAGCAGTTCTTC. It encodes CASSQDPLAGGLYNEQFF.